The 2 T cell receptor beta chains below come from one sample, sequenced in a study of blood T cell repertoires in COVID-19. Data came from immunoSEQ multiplex PCR; TCRdb stores just in-frame clones and leaves some out. This table has approximately 110,000 clones, almost 90% appearing once. The sample taken for sequencing was peripheral blood. The receptor set was obtained from a woman between 45 and 65 years old with active or convalescent COVID-19.

In DNA form, the CDR3 reads TGTGCCAGCAGTTTTGTGTCAGGCAATGAGCAGTTCTTC. As protein: CASSFVSGNEQFF. The gene calls are TRBV27 and TRBJ2-1, with D hard to call. The length of the CDR3 is 13 residues. Germline CDR1 and CDR2: MNHEY and SMNVEV (reference sequence). V was shortened by 3 bases and J by 6 bases, with 9 bases between the two germline ends.

The chain is built from TRBV18 and TRBJ1-5; D uncertain. V lost 4 bases and J lost 3, with 10 bases in between. The CDR3 consists of 14 residues. Germline CDR1 is KGHSH and CDR2 is LQKENI. CDR3 DNA: TGTGCCAGCTCACTTCAGAGGAACAATCAGCCCCAGCATTTT. Amino acids: CASSLQRNNQPQHF. Combining the CDR3 with reference TRBV18 and TRBJ1-5 gives the whole variable domain NAGVMQNPRHLVRRRGQEARLRCSPMKGHSHVYWYRQLPEEGLKFMVYLQKENIIDESGMPKERFSAEFPKEGPSILRIQQVVRGDSAAYFCASSLQRNNQPQHFGDGTRLSIL.